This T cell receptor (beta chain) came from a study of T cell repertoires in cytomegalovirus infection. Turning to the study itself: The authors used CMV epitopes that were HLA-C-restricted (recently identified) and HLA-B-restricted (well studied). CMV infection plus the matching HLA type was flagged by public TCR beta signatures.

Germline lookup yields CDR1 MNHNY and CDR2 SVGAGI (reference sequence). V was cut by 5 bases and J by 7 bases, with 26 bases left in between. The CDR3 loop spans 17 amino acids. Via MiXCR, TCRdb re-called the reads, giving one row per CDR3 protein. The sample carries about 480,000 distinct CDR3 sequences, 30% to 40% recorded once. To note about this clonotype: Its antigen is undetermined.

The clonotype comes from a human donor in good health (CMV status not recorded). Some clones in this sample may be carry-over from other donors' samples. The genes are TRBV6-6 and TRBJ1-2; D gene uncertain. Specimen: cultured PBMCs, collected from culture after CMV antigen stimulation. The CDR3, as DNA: TGTGCCAGCAGTCCAAATAAGGAACGGGCGTTCGGTTTTGGCTACACCTTC. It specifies CASSPNKERAFGFGYTF.